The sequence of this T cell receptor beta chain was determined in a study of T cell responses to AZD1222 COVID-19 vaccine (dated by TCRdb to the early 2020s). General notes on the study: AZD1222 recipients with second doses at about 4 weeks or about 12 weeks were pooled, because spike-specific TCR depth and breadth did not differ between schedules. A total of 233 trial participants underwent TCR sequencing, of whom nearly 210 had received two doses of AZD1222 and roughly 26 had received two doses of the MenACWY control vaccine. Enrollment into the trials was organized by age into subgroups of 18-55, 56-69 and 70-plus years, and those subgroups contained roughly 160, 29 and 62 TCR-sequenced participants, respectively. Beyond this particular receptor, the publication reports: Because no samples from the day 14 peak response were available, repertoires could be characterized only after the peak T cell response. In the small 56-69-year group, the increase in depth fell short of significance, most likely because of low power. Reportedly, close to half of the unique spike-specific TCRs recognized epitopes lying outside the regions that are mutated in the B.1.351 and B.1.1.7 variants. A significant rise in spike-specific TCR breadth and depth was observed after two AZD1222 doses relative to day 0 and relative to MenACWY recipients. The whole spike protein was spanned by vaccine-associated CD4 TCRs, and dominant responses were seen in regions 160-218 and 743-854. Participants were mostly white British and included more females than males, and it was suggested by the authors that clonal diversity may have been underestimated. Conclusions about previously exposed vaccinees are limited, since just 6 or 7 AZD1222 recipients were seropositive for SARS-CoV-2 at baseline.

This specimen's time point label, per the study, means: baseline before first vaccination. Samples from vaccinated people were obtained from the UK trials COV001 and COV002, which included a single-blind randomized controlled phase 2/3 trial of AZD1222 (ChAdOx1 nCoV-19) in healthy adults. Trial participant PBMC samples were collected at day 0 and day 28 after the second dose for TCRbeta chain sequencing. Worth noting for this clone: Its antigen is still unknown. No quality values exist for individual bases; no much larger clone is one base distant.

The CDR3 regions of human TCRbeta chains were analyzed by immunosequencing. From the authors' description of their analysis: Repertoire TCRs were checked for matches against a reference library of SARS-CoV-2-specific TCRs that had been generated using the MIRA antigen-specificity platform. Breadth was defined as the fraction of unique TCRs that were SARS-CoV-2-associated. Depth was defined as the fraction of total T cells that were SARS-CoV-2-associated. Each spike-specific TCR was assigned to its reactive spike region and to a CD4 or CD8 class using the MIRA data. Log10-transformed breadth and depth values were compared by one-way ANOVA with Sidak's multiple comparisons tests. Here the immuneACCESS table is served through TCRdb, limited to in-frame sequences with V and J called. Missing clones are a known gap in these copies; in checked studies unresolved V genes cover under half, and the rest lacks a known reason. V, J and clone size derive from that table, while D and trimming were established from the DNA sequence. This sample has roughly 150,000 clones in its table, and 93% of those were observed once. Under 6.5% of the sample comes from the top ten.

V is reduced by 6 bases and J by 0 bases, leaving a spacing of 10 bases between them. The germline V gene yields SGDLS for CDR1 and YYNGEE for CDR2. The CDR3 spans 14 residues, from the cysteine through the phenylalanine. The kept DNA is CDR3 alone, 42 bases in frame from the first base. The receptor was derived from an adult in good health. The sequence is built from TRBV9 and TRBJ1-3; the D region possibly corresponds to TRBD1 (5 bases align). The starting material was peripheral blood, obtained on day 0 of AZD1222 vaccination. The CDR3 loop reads CASTPGTSGNTIYF. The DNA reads TGTGCCAGCACCCCGGGGACCTCTGGAAACACCATATATTTT.